These T cell receptor beta chains were read from a single sample in a study of T-cell reconstitution after alpha-beta-depleted transplantation in children. A single record per CDR3 protein comes from TCRdb applying MiXCR to the PCR reads. The sample yields 200,000 to 250,000 distinct CDR3 sequences, about 25% seen once. Sequencing used PBMCs, obtained before TCRalphabeta/CD19-depleted stem cell transplant. Every receptor here comes from a girl aged 2-10 years with Fanconi anemia, due to receive a stem cell transplant. CDR3s include the opening cysteine and the closing phenylalanine or tryptophan. A D gene is named only where the DNA matches it firmly. Size tells how often a clone was seen (once, few, many) or the class of an expanded clone, and some rows leave it out.

d_gene | abundance | len | j_gene | v_gene | CDR3nt | CDR3aa
TRBD1 | . | 14 | TRBJ1-2 | TRBV29-1 | TGCAGCGTTGCTCAAACGGGACAGGGTTATGGCTACACCTTC | CSVAQTGQGYGYTF
. | . | 13 | TRBJ2-1 | TRBV25-1 | TGTGCCAGCAGTGAATTCGGATACAATGAGCAGTTCTTC | CASSEFGYNEQFF
. | many | 18 | TRBJ2-7 | TRBV6-5 | TGTGCCAGCAGTTACTCGAAATCTCCAGGAAGAATCTCCTACGAGCAGTACTTC | CASSYSKSPGRISYEQYF
. | many | 14 | TRBJ1-2 | TRBV12-3/TRBV12-4 | TGTGCCAGCAGTTTTCCCGGGACGATCTATGGCTACACCTTC | CASSFPGTIYGYTF
. | . | 17 | TRBJ1-2 | TRBV20-1 | TGCAGTGCTAGAGCTGGGGGGGGGGATGCCGCTATAATCGGCTACACCTTC | CSARAGGGDAAIIGYTF
. | . | 13 | TRBJ1-1 | TRBV6-6 | TGTGCCAGCAGTTACTCGCCAGAAACTGAAGCTTTCTTT | CASSYSPETEAFF
. | . | 15 | TRBJ2-7 | TRBV2 | TGTGCCAGCAGTGAGGGGGGACGGAATCCCTACGAGCAGTACTTC | CASSEGGRNPYEQYF
TRBD1 | . | 15 | TRBJ1-2 | TRBV20-1 | TGCAGTGCAATCGCTCGGACAGGGGGACACTATGGCCACACCTTC | CSAIARTGGHYGHTF
. | many | 13 | TRBJ2-1 | TRBV10-3 | TGTGCCATCAACAGCGGGCCTAACAATGAGCAGTTCTTC | CAINSGPNNEQFF
. | many | 15 | TRBJ2-7 | TRBV15 | TGTGCCACCAGCGTCAGGGCAACAGGGCGCTACGAGCAGTACTTC | CATSVRATGRYEQYF
TRBD2 | . | 15 | TRBJ2-1 | TRBV7-3 | TGTGCCAGCAGCTCCACTAGCGGACCGGGGAATGAGCAGTTCTTC | CASSSTSGPGNEQFF
. | many | 16 | TRBJ2-3 | TRBV7-2 | TGTGCCAGCAGCTTAGTCCGGGGTGGATTCACGGATACGCAGTATTTT | CASSLVRGGFTDTQYF
TRBD1 | many | 14 | TRBJ1-1 | TRBV29-1 | TGCAGCGTTGACGTACAGGGGGGGAACACTGAAGCTTTCTTT | CSVDVQGGNTEAFF
. | . | 16 | TRBJ2-2 | TRBV11-3 | TGTGCCAGCAGCTTATCTCTGGGGACGGGTACCGGGGAGCTGTTTTTT | CASSLSLGTGTGELFF
. | many | 12 | TRBJ2-2 | TRBV29-1 | TGCAGCGAAATAACAGGGACCGGGGAGCTGTTTTTT | CSEITGTGELFF
TRBD2 | . | 12 | TRBJ2-1 | TRBV20-1 | TGCAGTGCTAGGCAAGCGGGGCCAGAACAGTTCTTC | CSARQAGPEQFF
. | many | 14 | TRBJ2-3 | TRBV6-1 | TGTGCCAGCAGTGAAGCGGGGGGAACGAATACGCAGTATTTT | CASSEAGGTNTQYF
TRBD2 | many | 11 | TRBJ2-1 | TRBV29-1 | TGCAGCAGCGGGAGGGCCAATGAGCAGTTCTTC | CSSGRANEQFF
TRBD2 | many | 15 | TRBJ2-5 | TRBV5-1 | TGCGCCAGCAAAATAGCGGGTACTTCAGAGGAGACCCAGTACTTC | CASKIAGTSEETQYF
. | . | 13 | TRBJ1-1 | TRBV7-3 | TGTGCCAGCAGCACCGAAGGGAACACTGAAGCTTTCTTT | CASSTEGNTEAFF
. | . | 17 | TRBJ1-2 | TRBV12-3/TRBV12-4 | TGTGCCAGCAGTCCCCGGCCTAGGGGATTCACCAACTATGGCTACACCTTC | CASSPRPRGFTNYGYTF
. | . | 14 | TRBJ2-2 | TRBV7-8 | TGTGCCAGCAATTCCGGACAGCGCACCGGGGAGCTGTTTTTT | CASNSGQRTGELFF
. | many | 10 | TRBJ2-7 | TRBV29-1 | TGCAGCGTTGAACGGGGCGAGCAGTACTTC | CSVERGEQYF
. | many | 11 | TRBJ1-1 | TRBV29-1 | TGCAGCGCATCGGGAGGAGCGGTCGCTTTCTTT | CSASGGAVAFF
. | . | 14 | TRBJ2-2 | TRBV12-3/TRBV12-4 | TGTGCCAGCAGTTTAGGCCAGGGATCCGGGGAGCTGTTTTTT | CASSLGQGSGELFF
TRBD2 | many | 16 | TRBJ2-3 | TRBV27 | TGTGCCAGCAGTCACCAAGGACTAGCGGGAACAGATACGCAGTATTTT | CASSHQGLAGTDTQYF
. | many | 16 | TRBJ2-5 | TRBV4-2 | TGTGCCAGCAGCACTGGGCCTAGTACAGTAAAAGAGACCCAGTACTTC | CASSTGPSTVKETQYF
. | many | 13 | TRBJ1-1 | TRBV6-5 | TGTGCCAGCAGTTTCGACCCCTACACTGAAGCTTTCTTT | CASSFDPYTEAFF
. | many | 12 | TRBJ1-2 | TRBV20-1 | TGCAGTGGCACGTTGGGGAACTATGGCTACACCTTC | CSGTLGNYGYTF
TRBD1 | . | 15 | TRBJ2-1 | TRBV20-1 | TGCAGTGCTAGGGAACAGGGGCTCAAGTACAATGAGCAGTTCTTC | CSAREQGLKYNEQFF
TRBD1 | few | 18 | TRBJ2-7 | TRBV12-3/TRBV12-4 | TGTGCCAGCAGTCTTACCCGGGACAGGGATGGAGGATCCTACGAGCAGTACTTC | CASSLTRDRDGGSYEQYF
. | once | 15 | TRBJ2-1 | TRBV6-5 | TGTGCCAGCAGTACTCTAGGGAGCATCATCAATGAGCAGTTCTTC | CASSTLGSIINEQFF
. | . | 12 | TRBJ2-3 | TRBV29-1 | TGCAGCGCAGACGAGGGCACAGATACGCAGTATTTT | CSADEGTDTQYF
. | . | 12 | TRBJ1-2 | TRBV29-1 | TGCAGCGTTGTGGGCAGGGCGGAGGGCTACACCTTC | CSVVGRAEGYTF
. | . | 12 | TRBJ2-1 | TRBV7-8 | TGTGCCAGCAGCTTAGCAAGTACTGAGCAGTTCTTC | CASSLASTEQFF
TRBD2 | many | 12 | TRBJ2-7 | TRBV29-1 | TGCAGCGTGGAGACTAGCGGCTACGAGCAGTACTTC | CSVETSGYEQYF
. | many | 12 | TRBJ2-1 | TRBV9 | TGTGCCAGCAGCGTGGACAACAATGAGCAGTTCTTC | CASSVDNNEQFF
. | many | 16 | TRBJ2-1 | TRBV5-1 | TGCGCCAGCAGCTTGGATGGCAGGTCCTCCTACAATGAGCAGTTCTTC | CASSLDGRSSYNEQFF
. | many | 16 | TRBJ2-1 | TRBV12-3/TRBV12-4 | TGTGCCAGCAGTTTAGGCAGGGGGGGAAATGACAATGAGCAGTTCTTC | CASSLGRGGNDNEQFF
TRBD1 | . | 17 | TRBJ2-2 | TRBV7-7 | TGTGCCAGCAGCTTATCTGAGGGGGCGCCGAACACCGGGGAGCTGTTTTTT | CASSLSEGAPNTGELFF